The rows below give T cell receptor beta chains drawn from one sample of a study of cytomegalovirus exposure and HLA in healthy donors. Sequencing was performed with immunoSEQ multiplex PCR; in TCRdb, only in-frame clones are kept and a portion is missing. The repertoire has 130,000 or so clones, roughly 73% of them found once; the top ten carry 0.95% to 1.4%. The sequencing sample was made of PBMCs. The receptors originated from a male donor in good health and CMV-seronegative. The CDR3 runs from the conserved cysteine through the conserved F or W. D genes are given only for firm matches. Clone size appears in some rows only: once, few, many, or a class for an expanded clone.

>TRBJ2-7|TRBV30|.|.
CAWNRGAYEQYF
TGTGCCTGGAACCGGGGAGCCTACGAGCAGTACTTC
>TRBJ2-7|TRBV29-1|once|TRBD1
CSVERDRGDEQYF
TGCAGCGTTGAGAGGGACAGGGGTGACGAGCAGTACTTC
>TRBJ1-5|TRBV25-1|.|.
CASSDPRGGDQPQHF
TGTGCCAGCAGTGATCCCAGAGGAGGTGATCAGCCCCAGCATTTT
>TRBJ1-1|TRBV7-3|few|.
CASSKQENTEAFF
TGTGCCAGCAGCAAACAGGAGAACACTGAAGCTTTCTTT
>TRBJ2-4|TRBV27|once|.
CASSSSSLAKNIQYF
TGTGCCAGCAGTTCGAGCTCCCTAGCCAAAAACATTCAGTACTTC
>TRBJ1-2|TRBV6-5|.|.
CASRPTEGTYGYTF
TGTGCCAGCAGGCCGACAGAGGGGACTTATGGCTACACCTTC
>TRBJ2-7|TRBV7-8|.|TRBD1
CASSFDRGVVEQYF
TGTGCCAGCAGCTTCGACAGGGGGGTTGTCGAGCAGTACTTC
>TRBJ2-1|TRBV7-3|.|.
CASSLIRRGGYSEQFF
TGTGCCAGCAGCTTAATTAGGAGGGGGGGCTACAGCGAGCAGTTCTTC
>TRBJ1-3|TRBV27|.|.
CASRPGGQTGNTIYF
TGTGCCAGCCGCCCCGGCGGACAAACTGGAAACACCATATATTTT
>TRBJ1-4|TRBV5-1|.|.
CASSPTPQEDEKLFF
TGCGCCAGCAGCCCTACCCCGCAGGAGGATGAAAAACTGTTTTTT
>TRBJ2-7|TRBV4-1|.|TRBD1
CASSPGQYYEQYF
TGCGCCAGCAGCCCGGGACAGTACTACGAGCAGTACTTC
>TRBJ2-3|TRBV9|.|TRBD1
CASSVEAGGSTDTQYF
TGTGCCAGCAGCGTTGAGGCAGGGGGTAGCACAGATACGCAGTATTTT
>TRBJ2-1|TRBV6-1|.|.
CASSGGHSSYNEQFF
TGTGCCAGCAGTGGAGGGCATAGCTCCTACAATGAGCAGTTCTTC
>TRBJ1-5|TRBV7-8|.|TRBD1
CASSYRTGYSNQPQHF
TGTGCCAGCAGCTACCGGACAGGTTATAGCAATCAGCCCCAGCATTTT
>TRBJ2-7|TRBV10-1|.|TRBD1
CASSGQGRIDEQYF
TGCGCCAGCAGTGGACAGGGTAGGATCGACGAGCAGTACTTC
>TRBJ1-2|TRBV7-9|.|.
CASSQTGGGYGYTF
TGTGCCAGCAGCCAGACGGGGGGCGGCTATGGCTACACCTTC
>TRBJ2-2|TRBV2|.|.
CASSDGATGELFF
TGTGCCAGCAGTGATGGGGCCACCGGGGAGCTGTTTTTT
>TRBJ1-3|TRBV7-2|.|.
CASSSQVRGSGNTIYF
TGTGCCAGCAGCTCACAGGTTAGGGGCTCTGGAAACACCATATATTTT
>TRBJ2-2|TRBV6-1|.|.
CASSEAWVGTFLTGELFF
TGTGCCAGCAGTGAAGCGTGGGTGGGGACATTCCTCACCGGGGAGCTGTTTTTT
>TRBJ1-3|TRBV27|.|.
CASSARGGDTIYF
TGTGCCAGCAGTGCCCGGGGGGGGGACACCATATATTTT
>TRBJ2-7|TRBV5-4|.|.
CASSLRTGSKYEQYF
TGTGCCAGCAGCTTGAGAACAGGGTCCAAGTACGAGCAGTACTTC
>TRBJ2-7|TRBV30|.|.
CAWSVRDEQYF
TGTGCCTGGAGTGTACGGGACGAGCAGTACTTC
>TRBJ2-1|TRBV4-1|.|TRBD2
CASSQGWTSGVRAYNEQFF
TGCGCCAGCAGCCAAGGTTGGACTAGCGGGGTGCGGGCCTACAATGAGCAGTTCTTC
>TRBJ2-1|TRBV7-7|.|TRBD2
CASSATSGGINEQFF
TGTGCTAGCAGCGCCACTAGCGGGGGAATTAATGAGCAGTTCTTC
>TRBJ1-6|TRBV7-9|.|.
CASSFSDYNSPLHF
TGTGCCAGCAGCTTTTCAGATTATAATTCACCCCTCCACTTT
>TRBJ2-5|TRBV2|.|TRBD1
CASSRGQGAFREETQYF
TGTGCCAGCAGTCGGGGACAGGGGGCGTTTAGGGAAGAGACCCAGTACTTC
>TRBJ1-1|TRBV6-5|once|TRBD1
CASSYPPGGGFTEAFF
TGTGCCAGCAGTTACCCCCCGGGAGGGGGCTTCACTGAAGCTTTCTTT
>TRBJ2-3|TRBV29-1|.|.
CSVRTASTDTQYF
TGCAGCGTCCGGACAGCAAGCACAGATACGCAGTATTTT
>TRBJ2-7|TRBV30|.|TRBD1
CAGLRDRGYEQYF
TGTGCCGGCCTCCGGGACAGGGGATACGAGCAGTACTTC
>TRBJ2-3|TRBV18|.|TRBD1
CASSPTGGTDTQYF
TGTGCCAGCTCACCAACAGGGGGCACAGATACGCAGTATTTT
>TRBJ2-7|TRBV7-9|.|.
CASSPGGPYEQYF
TGTGCCAGCAGCCCGGGGGGCCCCTACGAGCAGTACTTC
>TRBJ2-5|TRBV7-2|.|TRBD2
CASSSLWRGGQETQYF
TGTGCCAGCAGCTCCCTCTGGCGGGGGGGACAAGAGACCCAGTACTTC
>TRBJ1-2|TRBV20-1|.|.
CSARWGGGYTF
TGCAGTGCTAGGTGGGGCGGAGGCTACACCTTC
>TRBJ2-2|TRBV7-8|.|TRBD1
CASSLGTDLTGELFF
TGTGCCAGCAGCCTAGGGACAGACCTCACCGGGGAGCTGTTTTTT
>TRBJ1-4|TRBV19|few|TRBD1
CASSFRGQGATNEKLFF
TGTGCCAGTAGTTTCCGGGGACAGGGTGCAACTAATGAAAAACTGTTTTTT
>TRBJ2-7|TRBV5-1|once|TRBD1
CASSSGQSYEQYF
TGCGCCAGCAGCTCGGGACAGTCGTACGAGCAGTACTTC
>TRBJ1-4|TRBV5-8|once|TRBD1
CASSPLQGGKLFF
TGTGCCAGCAGCCCCCTTCAGGGGGGAAAACTGTTTTTT
>TRBJ2-5|TRBV5-4|.|TRBD2
CASSRTAGGPVGTQYF
TGTGCCAGCAGCAGAACAGCGGGGGGACCGGTGGGGACCCAGTACTTC
>TRBJ1-4|TRBV7-2|few|.
CASSLAAQLLFF
TGTGCCAGCAGCTTAGCAGCGCAGTTACTGTTTTTT
>TRBJ2-2|TRBV7-9|.|.
CASGGLSGDMNTGELFF
TGTGCCAGCGGGGGATTAAGCGGGGACATGAACACCGGGGAGCTGTTTTTT
>TRBJ1-5|TRBV5-5|few|.
CASHRGEPMHSNQPQHF
TGTGCCAGTCACCGGGGAGAGCCCATGCATAGCAATCAGCCCCAGCATTTT
>TRBJ1-3|TRBV4-3|.|TRBD1
CASSQEIGGPGNTIYF
TGCGCCAGCAGCCAAGAGATAGGGGGCCCAGGAAACACCATATATTTT
>TRBJ2-7|TRBV4-1|.|TRBD1
CASSLRQGADYEQYF
TGCGCCAGCAGCCTAAGACAGGGGGCCGACTACGAGCAGTACTTC
>TRBJ1-3|TRBV10-3|few|.
CAISEPGSGNTIYF
TGTGCCATCAGTGAGCCGGGCTCTGGAAACACCATATATTTT
>TRBJ1-6|TRBV4-3|.|TRBD1
CASSQEGQGGSPLHF
TGCGCCAGCAGCCAAGAGGGACAGGGTGGCTCACCCCTCCACTTT
>TRBJ2-3|TRBV6-4|.|TRBD2
CASSRGTSGTDTQYF
TGTGCCAGCAGCCGGGGGACTAGCGGGACAGATACGCAGTATTTT
>TRBJ1-1|TRBV6-5|.|TRBD1
CASSLGTGGTEAFF
TGTGCCAGCAGCCTAGGGACAGGAGGGACTGAAGCTTTCTTT
>TRBJ1-5|TRBV15|.|.
CATSGWKGGQPQHF
TGTGCCACCAGCGGATGGAAGGGCGGGCAGCCCCAGCATTTT
>TRBJ2-5|TRBV5-1|.|TRBD2
CASSLAPGLAGGFQETQYF
TGCGCCAGCAGCTTGGCCCCGGGACTAGCGGGGGGGTTCCAAGAGACCCAGTACTTC
>TRBJ1-4|TRBV5-8|few|TRBD1
CATRGRGEKLFF
TGTGCCACCAGGGGGCGCGGTGAAAAACTGTTTTTT